This T cell receptor (beta chain) was identified during a study of blood T cell repertoires in COVID-19. In the study's own analysis: Counts of nucleated cells, estimated from reference gene primer amplification, were obtained. Here immunoSEQ multiplex PCR was the method, and the copy in TCRdb shows in-frame clones only, minus some. D and trimming were read from the DNA, whereas the V and J calls and clone size are those reported in that table. The table includes about 150,000 clones, around 90% detected once. Participants were aged 18 to 89 years, lived in over 20 US areas, and enrolled virtually. Participant reports of clinical history set cohort assignment. Shortly before study entry, within 2 weeks, exposed participants had met a COVID-19 case. Specimen: PBMCs or T cells enriched from blood (not recorded which). This TCR was sampled from a woman aged 35 to 49 who had been exposed to COVID-19.

CDR3 amino acids: CASSTGGSYNEQFF. The CDR3, as DNA: TGTGCCAGTAGTACAGGGGGGTCCTACAATGAGCAGTTCTTC. The V gene is TRBV19, the J gene TRBJ2-1, with D perhaps TRBD1 (7 bases). Germline assignment: CDR1 LNHDA and CDR2 SQIVND (reference sequence). There are 14 residues in the CDR3. Trimming left V 4 bases short and J 1 base short, with 8 bases between.